The subject of this entry is one TCR beta chain. Its antigen is not identified. Per the original data handling: ImmunoSEQ junction-only sequences lacked quality scores, so their filtering differed. The protocol was immunoSEQ multiplex PCR, while the TCRdb copy is restricted to in-frame clones and leaves out a portion. The D gene and trimming were derived from the DNA, and the V and J assignments and clone size from that table. The table includes approximately 2,000,000 clones, 80% to 95% detected once. The CDR3 is 16 residues long. From germline, CDR1 is SGHRS and CDR2 YFSETQ. Trimming removed 0 bases from V and 3 bases from J, with 12 bases in between. The record originates from a study of shared clonotypes between healthy human individuals. In the study overall: A few men and a couple of women, aged 18 to 49, were donors. Study-wide findings and caveats: With few donors, the genetic and exposure-history diversity represented was limited.

This chain links TRBV5-1 with TRBJ2-2; D may correspond to TRBD1 or TRBD2 (5 bases each). The sequencing sample was made of naive CD4+ T cells from PBMCs. Subset reported: CD45RA+ positively selected. The receptor's source is a man between 18 and 35 years old in good health. Some clones in this sample may be carry-over from other donors' samples. The CDR3 loop reads CASSLAVLGDTGELFF. As DNA, the CDR3 is TGCGCCAGCAGCTTGGCGGTCTTGGGGGACACCGGGGAGCTGTTTTTT.